Each of the 20 T cell receptor beta chains below was sequenced from the same sample in a study of blood T cell repertoires in COVID-19. Sequencing used immunoSEQ multiplex PCR; TCRdb keeps in-frame clones, though not all of them. The sample has 250,000 to 400,000 clones, roughly 89% seen once. The sample was PBMCs or T cells enriched from blood (not recorded which). These receptors all stem from a man aged 55 to 70 who had recovered from COVID-19.

This clone appeared a single time. The CDR3 loop reads CASSLGQTTQETQYF. The DNA for the CDR3 is TGTGCCAGCAGCTTAGGACAGACAACTCAAGAGACCCAGTACTTC. The chain couples TRBV11-3 to TRBJ2-5; D perhaps matches TRBD1 (5 bases). Per the germline V gene, CDR1 is SGHNT and CDR2 is YENEEA. Deletions cut 1 base from V and 2 bases from J, with 11 bases between. This CDR3 is built from 15 residues.

The chain has TRBV12-3 or TRBV12-4 and TRBJ1-2, with D hard to call. V was shortened by 5 bases and J by 3 bases, with 10 bases between the two germline ends. CDR3 length equals 13 residues. The CDR3 DNA is TGTGCCAGCAGTGGTGGACTCCACTATGGCTACACCTTC. Amino acids: CASSGGLHYGYTF.

The genes are TRBV21-1 and TRBJ2-5; TRBD2, the table's D call, lacks a check against the DNA. TRBV21-1 is deemed a pseudogene. The CDR3 loop spans 15 amino acids. In nucleotides, the CDR3 is TGTGCCAGCATCCCGGGACTAGCGGGCCAAGAGACCCAGTACTTC. It specifies CASIPGLAGQETQYF.

Details on this clone: In the same sample, other DNA sequences code for this CDR3. The genes are TRBV3-1 (or the pseudogene TRBV3-2) and TRBJ1-3; D may be TRBD1 (5 bases). Germline CDR1 is LGHDT and CDR2 is YNNKEL (reference sequence). This CDR3 has 14 residues. V was shortened by 3 bases and J by 4 bases, with 10 bases between the two germline ends. In DNA form, the CDR3 reads TGTGCCAGCAGCCAGCCAGGGCCAGGAAACACCATATATTTT. Amino acids: CASSQPGPGNTIYF.

The genes are TRBV13 and TRBJ1-6; weak D call: TRBD1 (5 bases). Trimming removed 3 bases from V and 5 bases from J, with 14 bases in between. Germline CDR1 is PRHDT and CDR2 is FYEKMQ (reference sequence). This CDR3 contains 16 residues. Written as DNA, the CDR3 is TGTGCCAGCAGCTTTGGGGGGGTAAGAGATAATTCACCCCTCCACTTT. This codes for CASSFGGVRDNSPLHF.

This clone was detected once. The CDR3 sequence is CASSQALLAGDGPQHF. CDR3 nucleotide sequence: TGTGCCAGCAGCCAAGCCCTGCTGGCAGGGGATGGGCCCCAGCATTTT. V usage is TRBV4-2 and J usage is TRBJ1-5; the D gene is possibly TRBD1 (6 bases). The CDR3 runs to 16 residues. Per germline, CDR1 LGHNA and CDR2 YNFKEQ. Between the trimmed V and J ends, which lost 1 base and 9 bases, there was a span of 19 bases.

This rearrangement joins TRBV24-1 to TRBJ2-7; D is perhaps TRBD1 (5 bases). Germline V gene sequence: CDR1 KGHDR, CDR2 SFDVKD. The CDR3 runs to 15 residues. V shed 3 bases and J shed 0 bases, with 11 bases lying between them. CDR3 loop: CATSDTKTASYEQYF. The DNA for the CDR3 is TGTGCCACCAGTGATACAAAGACAGCCTCCTACGAGCAGTACTTC.

This clone is a singleton in its sample. The chain recombines TRBV28 with TRBJ1-1, with TRBD1 matching over 8 bases. V dropped 5 bases and J dropped 4; count of bases not matched to a gene: 12. The CDR3 sequence is 16 residues long. Germline V gene sequence: CDR1 MDHEN, CDR2 SYDVKM. In DNA, the CDR3 is TGTGCCAGCAGTCCACATCGGTCGGACAGGGCCACTGAAGCTTTCTTT. Its translation is CASSPHRSDRATEAFF.

The rearrangement uses TRBV28 and TRBJ1-3; 8 bases match TRBD1. The junction had 19 bases not matched to a gene; V was cut back by 6 bases and J by 3 bases. CDR1 MDHEN and CDR2 SYDVKM come from the germline V gene. CDR3 length equals 19 residues. The CDR3 sequence is CASSPYRDRLLGGGNTIYF. CDR3 bases: TGTGCCAGCAGCCCCTACCGGGACAGGCTTCTAGGTGGTGGAAACACCATATATTTT.

J is TRBJ1-4 and V is TRBV28, with 8 bases identical to TRBD1. V shed 3 bases, J shed 4 bases, and the junction held 10 bases outside the gene matches. Looked up from germline, CDR1 is MDHEN and CDR2 is SYDVKM. The CDR3 contains 17 residues. In DNA, the CDR3 is TGTGCCAGCAGTTTTATTGGGCAACAGGGGGGTAATGAAAAACTGTTTTTT. Translated, it gives CASSFIGQQGGNEKLFF.

This chain joins TRBV6-5 and TRBJ1-1, with TRBD1 matching over 7 bases. The trim removed 8 bases at V and 0 bases at J, leaving 9 bases unmatched. The germline V gene has CDR1 MNHEY and CDR2 SVGAGI. CDR3 length equals 15 residues. In DNA, the CDR3 is TGTGCCAGCTCAATCCCCGGGACAGTGAACACTGAAGCTTTCTTT. It yields the protein CASSIPGTVNTEAFF.

The gene calls are TRBV4-3 and TRBJ2-7; 8 bases are shared with TRBD1. Germline CDR1 and CDR2: LGHNA and YSLEER. Trimming took 3 bases from V and 2 from J; bases not matched to a gene: 6. This CDR3 is 15 amino acids long. The chain's CDR3 is CASSQQGQATYEQYF. The CDR3 DNA sequence: TGCGCCAGCAGCCAGCAGGGACAGGCAACCTACGAGCAGTACTTC.

Notes on this clone: One end of the junction varies from germline; a read error may be responsible. The J gene is TRBJ2-7, the V gene TRBV5-1; 7 bases line up with TRBD1. The CDR3 totals 12 residues. Germline values: CDR1 SGHRS, CDR2 YFSETQ. The CDR3 here is CASSLTTGPTDF. CDR3 bases: TGCGCCAGCAGCTTAACGACAGGGCCCACGGACTTC.

The rearrangement uses TRBV28 and TRBJ1-1, with D perhaps TRBD1 (6 bases). Per the germline V gene, CDR1 is MDHEN and CDR2 is SYDVKM. V lost 7 bases and J lost 3, with 15 bases in between. This CDR3 is 14 amino acids long. The CDR3 here is CASINGGTDTEAFF. The CDR3 nucleotides are TGTGCCAGCATTAATGGGGGCACGGACACTGAAGCTTTCTTT.

The DNA for the CDR3 is TGTGCCACCAGTACAGGGTCTGCCGGCGAGCAGTACTTC. Residues: CATSTGSAGEQYF. This sequence joins TRBV24-1 and TRBJ2-7, with a tentative D call TRBD1 (6 bases). Looked up from germline, CDR1 is KGHDR and CDR2 is SFDVKD. Deletions cut 6 bases from V and 6 bases from J, with 14 bases between. The CDR3 length is 13 residues.

J is TRBJ2-1 and V is TRBV3-1 (or the pseudogene TRBV3-2); D gene unclear. This CDR3 has 12 residues. Germline lookup yields CDR1 LGHDT and CDR2 YNNKEL (reference sequence). Trimming removed 8 bases at V and 3 bases at J, with 8 bases between. CDR3 DNA sequence: TGTGCCAGCGCGACTTTCTACAATGAGCAGTTCTTC. Protein: CASATFYNEQFF.

This chain joins TRBV27 and TRBJ1-2; D unresolved. Germline V CDR1 and CDR2: MNHEY, SMNVEV (reference sequence). Between the trimmed V and J ends, which lost 0 bases and 5 bases, there was a span of 10 bases. CDR3 length equals 14 residues. The CDR3 region has the DNA TGTGCCAGCAGTTTATCGAAAAGCGTGTATGGCTACACCTTC. Protein product: CASSLSKSVYGYTF.

The genes are TRBV7-2 and TRBJ2-7, with 9 nucleotides matching TRBD1. V shed 1 base, J shed 4 bases, and the junction held 2 bases outside the gene matches. The CDR3 runs to 14 residues. The germline V gene encodes CDR1 SGHTA and CDR2 FQGNSA. The CDR3: CASSLVQGAYEQYF. For the CDR3, the DNA is TGTGCCAGCAGCTTAGTACAGGGGGCTTACGAGCAGTACTTC.

The chain has TRBV27 and TRBJ1-1; D not resolved. Germline values: CDR1 MNHEY, CDR2 SMNVEV (reference sequence). Trimming removed 0 bases at V and 0 bases at J, with 11 bases between. The CDR3 contains 16 residues. The CDR3 here is CASSLSPGSMNTEAFF. The CDR3 nucleotides read TGTGCCAGCAGTTTATCTCCCGGTTCCATGAACACTGAAGCTTTCTTT.

The chain links TRBV11-3 to TRBJ1-2; D may be TRBD1 (5 bases). Per germline, CDR1 SGHNT and CDR2 YENEEA. The V gene lost 5 bases and the J gene lost 7 bases, with 14 bases spanning the gap. This CDR3 comprises 13 residues. In DNA form, the CDR3 reads TGTGCCAGCAGCCTAAACGCGGGGGTTGGCTACACCTTC. Protein: CASSLNAGVGYTF.